These 5 T cell receptor beta chains came from one sample sequenced in a study of immune evolution from preneoplasia to lung adenocarcinoma. TCRdb's table, derived via immunoSEQ multiplex PCR, lists solely in-frame clones and lacks some. Seen here are thousands of clones, around 83% observed once, and the top ten hold approximately 2.9%. The sequencing input was FFPE minimally invasive lung adenocarcinoma tissue. The receptor set was obtained from a person between 60 and 70 years old with lung adenocarcinoma.

This clone was detected once. The chain uses TRBV15 and TRBJ2-3, with 10 bases fitting TRBD2. The germline V gene encodes CDR1 LNHNV and CDR2 YYDKDF (reference sequence). With 8 bases clipped from V and 0 bases from J, the junction kept 5 bases outside the gene matches. The CDR3 runs to 15 residues. The CDR3 sequence is CATSAGLASTDTQYF. The DNA of the CDR3 is TGTGCCACCTCAGCGGGACTAGCGAGCACAGATACGCAGTATTTT.

The V gene is TRBV28, the J gene TRBJ1-5, with TRBD1 as a possible D gene (6 bases). V was cut by 3 bases and J by 6 bases, with 12 bases left in between. The germline gives CDR1 MDHEN, CDR2 SYDVKM. The CDR3 totals 14 residues. The CDR3 loop is CASSFRGSGQPQHF. CDR3 bases: TGTGCCAGCAGTTTTAGGGGGAGTGGTCAGCCCCAGCATTTT.

V is TRBV18 and J is TRBJ2-1; 12 nucleotides agree with TRBD2. There are 16 residues in the CDR3. Germline assignment: CDR1 KGHSH and CDR2 LQKENI. Trimming removed 4 bases from V and 3 bases from J; junction bases left unmatched: 4. The CDR3 here is CASSLSSGRDYNEQFF. Written as DNA, the CDR3 is TGTGCCAGCTCACTATCTAGCGGGAGGGACTACAATGAGCAGTTCTTC.

In this sample, this clone turned up a few times. This rearrangement joins TRBV7-2 to TRBJ2-3, with TRBD2 identical over 8 bases. The CDR3 is 16 amino acids. The germline gives CDR1 SGHTA, CDR2 FQGNSA. V lost 2 bases, J lost 3 bases, and 7 bases stayed unmatched. The CDR3 protein is CASSLRTGGPTDTQYF. CDR3 nucleotide sequence: TGTGCCAGCAGCTTAAGGACGGGAGGGCCAACAGATACGCAGTATTTT.

This rearrangement joins TRBV15 to TRBJ2-7; 12 bases match TRBD2. The CDR3 is made up of 14 amino acids. The V segment lost 5 bases and the J segment 5 bases; nucleotides outside the gene matches: 4. CDR1 and CDR2 (germline): LNHNV, YYDKDF (reference sequence). The CDR3 sequence: CATSRLAGDHEQYF. The CDR3 DNA reads TGTGCCACCAGCCGACTAGCGGGAGATCACGAGCAGTACTTC.